This is a list of T cell receptor beta chains from one sample in a study of OX40 agonist ivuxolimab in advanced cancers. Using immunoSEQ multiplex PCR, the repertoire was profiled, and TCRdb retains in-frame clones only, with some absent. The sample records about 49,000 clones, 85% being singletons. This sample comprised CD4+ or CD8+ T cells sorted from blood, obtained in a trial of the OX40 agonist ivuxolimab. These receptors came from an adult with an advanced solid tumor such as melanoma, head and neck, liver or kidney cancer. Each CDR3 is given with its conserved first and last residue. D genes are given only for firm matches. Part of the rows lack a size; the others show once, few, many or a class for expanded clones.

TRBV29-1	TRBJ2-2	-	15	-	TGCAGCGTTGATCCAGGACCTTCGAACACCGGGGAGCTGTTTTTT	CSVDPGPSNTGELFF
TRBV11-2	TRBJ2-5	TRBD1	17	-	TGTGCCAGCAGCTTAATCAGAGACTTGACAGGGCGGGAGACCCAGTACTTC	CASSLIRDLTGRETQYF
TRBV6-5	TRBJ1-2	-	12	-	TGTGCCAGCAGCCTGGACAGAGATGGCTACACCTTC	CASSLDRDGYTF
TRBV19	TRBJ1-5	-	17	-	TGTGCCAGTAGTATAGAAGAGGGGGTACGGGGTCATCAGCCCCAGCATTTT	CASSIEEGVRGHQPQHF
TRBV2	TRBJ2-1	-	16	-	TGTGCCGCTAAACTGGGTTCCGGGACGTCATACAATGAGCAGTTCTTC	CAAKLGSGTSYNEQFF
TRBV7-3	TRBJ2-5	-	16	once	TGTGCCAGCAGCCCCGGTTCTATGGGGTTCGGGGAGACCCAGTACTTC	CASSPGSMGFGETQYF
TRBV5-6	TRBJ2-3	-	13	-	TGTGCCAGCAGCGCGCCCGGCCAGGATACGCAGTATTTT	CASSAPGQDTQYF
TRBV27	TRBJ2-2	-	14	-	TGTGCCAGCAGTTTGGGCAGTATGGGCGGGGAGCTGTTTTTT	CASSLGSMGGELFF
TRBV10-1	TRBJ2-2	-	13	-	TGCGCCAGCAGTGAGTGGGATACCGGGGAGCTGTTTTTT	CASSEWDTGELFF
TRBV5-8	TRBJ2-1	-	14	-	TGTGCCAGCAGCCTGGGTCCCAACTACAATGAGCAGTTCTTC	CASSLGPNYNEQFF
TRBV6-5	TRBJ2-2	-	12	-	TGTGCCAGCAGTTACTCGGGTGGGGAGCTGTTTTTT	CASSYSGGELFF
TRBV27	TRBJ1-1	-	15	-	TGTGCCAGCAGTTTAAGATCCGGGGTTGACACTGAAGCTTTCTTT	CASSLRSGVDTEAFF
TRBV11-2	TRBJ1-2	-	13	-	TGTGCCAGCAGCTTAGTATCCGGGGAGGGCTACACCTTC	CASSLVSGEGYTF
TRBV30	TRBJ2-2	-	12	-	TGTGCCTGGATCCGAGGGGCCGGGGAGCTGTTTTTT	CAWIRGAGELFF
TRBV9	TRBJ1-3	TRBD1	14	-	TGTGCCAGCGGGAAAGGACAGGGAGTAAACACCATATATTTT	CASGKGQGVNTIYF
TRBV27	TRBJ2-1	TRBD1	16	-	TGTGCCAGCAGTCCACGTCCCGGGACAGTTTTGAATGAGCAGTTCTTC	CASSPRPGTVLNEQFF
TRBV18	TRBJ2-1	TRBD1	15	-	TGTGCCAGCTCACCAAGGGACAGGGTTGGGAATGAGCAGTTCTTC	CASSPRDRVGNEQFF
TRBV5-5	TRBJ2-7	-	11	-	TGTGCCAGCAGCGGGGAGGACGAGCAGTACTTC	CASSGEDEQYF
TRBV5-6	TRBJ1-2	-	15	-	TGTGCCAGCAGCTTGCGGGACGTAGCTAACTATGGCTACACCTTC	CASSLRDVANYGYTF
TRBV27	TRBJ1-1	-	14	-	TGTGCCAGCAGTTTAGGTGCCGTGAACACTGAAGCTTTCTTT	CASSLGAVNTEAFF
TRBV5-8	TRBJ1-5	-	15	-	TGTGCCAGCAGCACGCGTCCAGGAGTGGGACAGCCCCAGCATTTT	CASSTRPGVGQPQHF
TRBV5-1	TRBJ2-5	TRBD2	14	-	TGCGCCAGCAGCTCGGCGGGGGGGCAAGAGACCCAGTACTTC	CASSSAGGQETQYF
TRBV9	TRBJ2-2	TRBD1	15	-	TGTGCCAGCAGCGTAGGGGACAGACCCACCGGGGAGCTGTTTTTT	CASSVGDRPTGELFF
TRBV28	TRBJ2-7	TRBD1	18	-	TGTGCCAGCAGTTGGAACCGGGACAGGGGCGTGAGCTCCTACGAGCAGTACTTC	CASSWNRDRGVSSYEQYF
TRBV14	TRBJ1-1	-	15	-	TGTGCCAGCAGCCCCTTCCGCGACATCAACACTGAAGCTTTCTTT	CASSPFRDINTEAFF
TRBV7-6	TRBJ2-7	-	15	-	TGTGCCAGCAGCTTAAGAGGACATGGATCCAACGAGCAGTACTTC	CASSLRGHGSNEQYF
TRBV19	TRBJ1-5	-	18	-	TGTGCCAGTAGCCCGGTCGGGGTTCACCCCATTATTGGACAGCCCCAGCATTTT	CASSPVGVHPIIGQPQHF
TRBV4-3	TRBJ2-1	TRBD2	13	-	TGCGCCAGCAGTCTGAGCGGGGGTAATGAGCAGTTCTTC	CASSLSGGNEQFF
TRBV4-3	TRBJ2-7	-	14	-	TGCGCCAGCAGCCCTGACAGGGAGGGTTACGAGCAGTACTTC	CASSPDREGYEQYF
TRBV15	TRBJ1-2	-	13	-	TGTGCCACAACTGACGGCGCCGCCTATGGCTACACCTTC	CATTDGAAYGYTF
TRBV7-6	TRBJ1-5	TRBD1	15	-	TGTGCCAGCAGCTTAGGGACAGGGGGGAATCAGCCCCAGCATTTT	CASSLGTGGNQPQHF
TRBV28	TRBJ1-5	-	15	-	TGTGCCAGCAGCCCCTCAGCGGAGCTCAATCAGCCCCAGCATTTT	CASSPSAELNQPQHF
TRBV2	TRBJ2-1	-	10	-	TGTGCCAGCCATAGCGATGAGCAGTTCTTC	CASHSDEQFF
TRBV2	TRBJ2-3	-	15	-	TGTGCCAGCAGTGAAAAACTCCGGAGCACAGATACGCAGTATTTT	CASSEKLRSTDTQYF
TRBV29-1	TRBJ1-2	-	15	once	TGCAGCGTAGGGGTGGGGACACCTTCTTTATATGGCTACACCTTC	CSVGVGTPSLYGYTF
TRBV5-4	TRBJ2-1	-	15	few	TGTGCCAGCAGCCAGGACGGGAGCTCCTACAATGAGCAGTTCTTC	CASSQDGSSYNEQFF
TRBV7-9	TRBJ2-7	-	13	once	TGTGCCAGCAGCTCTGCGCGGGGCGGCGAGCAGTACTTC	CASSSARGGEQYF
TRBV7-9	TRBJ1-1	TRBD1	15	-	TGTGCCAGCAGCTCACCGGGACAGATCGCCACTGAAGCTTTCTTT	CASSSPGQIATEAFF
TRBV7-8	TRBJ1-5	TRBD1	14	-	TGTGCCAGCAGCCCCGGGACAGGTAATCAGCCCCAGCATTTT	CASSPGTGNQPQHF
TRBV5-5	TRBJ1-5	-	15	once	TGTGCCAGCAGCTTGGCAGGGGATCCCGATCAGCCCCAGCATTTT	CASSLAGDPDQPQHF
TRBV19	TRBJ1-5	-	13	once	TGTGCCAGTATCGGGCAGGGGTATCAGCCCCAGCATTTT	CASIGQGYQPQHF
TRBV27	TRBJ1-2	-	15	-	TGTGCCAGCAGTTTTCAACAGGGCTCAGTCTATGGCTACACCTTC	CASSFQQGSVYGYTF
TRBV10-1	TRBJ2-1	-	14	-	TGCGCCAGCAGTGAAATCGGGGGCGGGGATGAGCAGTTCTTC	CASSEIGGGDEQFF
TRBV27	TRBJ2-5	TRBD1	14	-	TGTGCCAGCAGTTTATACAGGGGGCAAGAGACCCAGTACTTC	CASSLYRGQETQYF
TRBV9	TRBJ2-3	-	13	-	TGTGCCAGCAGCCTTGACAGCACAGATACGCAGTATTTT	CASSLDSTDTQYF
TRBV11-2	TRBJ1-2	-	19	-	TGTGCCAGCAGCTTACGAGAGTATGGGGGGCGGGGATCGGACTATGGCTACACCTTC	CASSLREYGGRGSDYGYTF
TRBV27	TRBJ2-2	-	14	-	TGTGCCAGCAGTTGGAGGGATTTCCCCGGGGAGCTGTTTTTT	CASSWRDFPGELFF
TRBV7-6	TRBJ2-1	-	16	-	TGTGCCAGCAGCTCACTACAGGGTAGCTCCTACAATGAGCAGTTCTTC	CASSSLQGSSYNEQFF
TRBV28	TRBJ1-5	-	13	-	TGTGCCAGCAGGCAGGGGTACAATCAGCCCCAGCATTTT	CASRQGYNQPQHF